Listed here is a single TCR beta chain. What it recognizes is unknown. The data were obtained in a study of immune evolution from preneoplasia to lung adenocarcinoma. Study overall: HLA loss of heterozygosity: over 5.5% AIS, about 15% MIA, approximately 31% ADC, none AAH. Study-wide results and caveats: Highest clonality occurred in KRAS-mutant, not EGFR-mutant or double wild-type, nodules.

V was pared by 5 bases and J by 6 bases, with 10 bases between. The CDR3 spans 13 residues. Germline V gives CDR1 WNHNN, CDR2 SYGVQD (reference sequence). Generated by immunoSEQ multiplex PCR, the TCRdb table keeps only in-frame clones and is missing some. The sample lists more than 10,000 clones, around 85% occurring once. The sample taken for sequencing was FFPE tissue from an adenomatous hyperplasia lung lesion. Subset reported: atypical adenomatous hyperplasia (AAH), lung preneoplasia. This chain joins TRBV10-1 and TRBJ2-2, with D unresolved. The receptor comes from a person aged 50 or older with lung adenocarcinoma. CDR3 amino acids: CASSNTASGELFF. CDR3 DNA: TGCGCCAGCAGTAACACAGCCTCCGGGGAGCTGTTTTTT.